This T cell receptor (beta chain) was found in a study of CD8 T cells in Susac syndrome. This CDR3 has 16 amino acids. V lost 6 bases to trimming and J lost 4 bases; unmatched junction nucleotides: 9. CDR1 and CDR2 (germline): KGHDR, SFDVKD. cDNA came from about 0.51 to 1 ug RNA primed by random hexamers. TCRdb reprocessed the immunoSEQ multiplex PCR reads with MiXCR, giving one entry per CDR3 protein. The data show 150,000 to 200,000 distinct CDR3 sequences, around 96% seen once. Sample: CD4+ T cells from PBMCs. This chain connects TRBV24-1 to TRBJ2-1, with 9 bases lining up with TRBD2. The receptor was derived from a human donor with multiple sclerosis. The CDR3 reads CATSHAGGPSYNEQFF. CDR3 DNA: TGTGCCACCAGTCATGCGGGAGGGCCCTCTTACAATGAGCAGTTCTTC.